One T cell receptor (beta chain) is described in this entry. This sample was taken from a study of T cell changes during pregnancy in multiple sclerosis. Method: immunoSEQ multiplex PCR; TCRdb's copy keeps in-frame clones and lacks some. The table lists 35,000 to 55,000 clones, 90% of them singletons, with roughly 0.72% in the top ten. Losses at the gene ends were 5 bases for V and 2 bases for J; bases not matched to a gene: 7. This CDR3 is built from 15 residues. Germline loops: CDR1 MNHEY, CDR2 SMNVEV (reference sequence). This chain connects TRBV27 to TRBJ2-7; the match to TRBD2 covers 9 bases. The sample consisted of CD4+ T cells from peripheral blood mononuclear cells, taken before pregnancy. The sequence was collected from a female donor with multiple sclerosis, enrolled in a pregnancy study. Written as DNA, the CDR3 is TGTGCCAGCAGTATCACTAGCGGGTTTCCCTACGAGCAGTACTTC. Protein product: CASSITSGFPYEQYF.